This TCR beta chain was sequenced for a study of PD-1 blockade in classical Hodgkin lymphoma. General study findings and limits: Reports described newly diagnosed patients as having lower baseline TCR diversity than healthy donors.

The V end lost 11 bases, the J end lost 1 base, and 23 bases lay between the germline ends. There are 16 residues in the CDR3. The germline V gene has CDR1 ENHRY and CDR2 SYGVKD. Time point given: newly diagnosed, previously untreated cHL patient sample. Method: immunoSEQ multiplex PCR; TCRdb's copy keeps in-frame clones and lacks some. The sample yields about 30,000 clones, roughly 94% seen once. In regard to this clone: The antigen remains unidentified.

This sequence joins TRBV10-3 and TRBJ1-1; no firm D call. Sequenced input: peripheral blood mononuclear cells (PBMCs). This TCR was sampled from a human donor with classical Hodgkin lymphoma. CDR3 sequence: CAAHSGGRSGNTEAFF. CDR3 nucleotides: TGTGCCGCCCACTCCGGCGGAAGGTCAGGGAACACTGAAGCTTTCTTT.